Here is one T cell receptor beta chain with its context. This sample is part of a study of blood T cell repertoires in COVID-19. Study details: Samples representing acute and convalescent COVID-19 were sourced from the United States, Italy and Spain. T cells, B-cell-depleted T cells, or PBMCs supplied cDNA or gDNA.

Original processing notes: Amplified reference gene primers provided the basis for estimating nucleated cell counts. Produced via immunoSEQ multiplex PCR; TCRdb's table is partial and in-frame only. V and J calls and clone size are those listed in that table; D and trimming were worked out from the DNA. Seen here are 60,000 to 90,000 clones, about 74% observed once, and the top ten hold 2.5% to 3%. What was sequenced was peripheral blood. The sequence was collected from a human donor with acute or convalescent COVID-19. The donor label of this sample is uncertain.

CDR3: CASRRTGVDGYTF. DNA of the CDR3: TGTGCCAGTAGGAGGACAGGAGTAGACGGCTACACCTTC. This chain connects TRBV19 to TRBJ1-2; 7 nucleotides agree with TRBD1. CDR3 length: 13 amino acids. V was clipped by 6 bases and J by 8 bases; unmatched bases: 9. The germline V gene has CDR1 LNHDA and CDR2 SQIVND (reference sequence).